This entry describes one T cell receptor (beta chain). Its antigen is not identified. These data originate in a study of a mutant IDH1 vaccine in newly diagnosed glioma. Turning to the study itself: Treated patients showed a male proportion of 62.5%, a female proportion of about 40%, and a mean age of roughly 40 years. Beforehand, treatment had been radiotherapy, temozolomide, or both; the majority received both.

Time point given: week 35, safety follow-up. It was 300 ug of mutant IDH1 20-mer peptide that made up each vaccine dose, given with topical imiquimod. Weeks 1, 3, 5, 7, 11, 15, 19 and 23 were when patients received their eight vaccinations. Germline CDR1 reads SGHDN; CDR2 reads FVKESK. The CDR3 consists of 13 residues. Trimming cost V 3 bases and J 10 bases, with 16 bases left between them. Assay used: immunoSEQ multiplex PCR; TCRdb lists only in-frame clones, some missing. This repertoire shows over 35,000 clones, approximately 80% found once; its top ten account for over 4.5%. Study conclusions and caveats: Seemingly, pseudoprogression had no relation to changes in the top peripheral T cell clonotypes.

This TCR was sampled from a woman in her forties or fifties with glioma. The input for sequencing was PBMCs, taken from a glioma patient whose treatment included an IDH1 peptide vaccine. The chain uses TRBV14 and TRBJ2-7, with unresolved D. CDR3 in amino acids: CASSHPGGLVQYF. The CDR3 coding sequence is TGTGCCAGCAGCCACCCGGGTGGGTTGGTACAGTACTTC.